This T cell receptor beta chain was documented in a study of CXCR3-negative and CXCR3-positive naive CD8 T cells. Germline assignment: CDR1 MDHEN and CDR2 SYDVKM. This CDR3 is built from 16 residues. General study findings and limits: Both naive subsets had comparably high diversity; memory CD8+ cells much lower. Memory cells showed distinct TRBV-TRBJ patterns, while the two naive subsets matched.

The libraries of TRB cDNA were constructed through 5' RACE using UMI labels. No DNA is given; TCRdb re-called the 5' RACE reads and lists each CDR3 protein once. The ten most abundant clones cover less than 9.5% of a sample with about 40,000 distinct CDR3 sequences. Regarding this clonotype: Antigen unknown.

The sequenced material came from memory CD8+ T cells from blood. The V call is TRBV28, the J call TRBJ2-2; TCRdb reports TRBD1, a call that lacks DNA to check it against. This receptor was identified in a human donor in good health. Some clones in this sample may be carry-over from other donors' samples. This CDR3 reads CASSQLTTAFTGELFF. The variable domain in full, with the rest retrieved from reference TRBV28 and TRBJ2-2, is DVKVTQSSRYLVKRTGEKVFLECVQDMDHENMFWYRQDPGLGLRLIYFSYDVKMKEKGDIPEGYSVSREKKERFSLILESASTNQTSMYLCASSQLTTAFTGELFFGEGSRLTVL.